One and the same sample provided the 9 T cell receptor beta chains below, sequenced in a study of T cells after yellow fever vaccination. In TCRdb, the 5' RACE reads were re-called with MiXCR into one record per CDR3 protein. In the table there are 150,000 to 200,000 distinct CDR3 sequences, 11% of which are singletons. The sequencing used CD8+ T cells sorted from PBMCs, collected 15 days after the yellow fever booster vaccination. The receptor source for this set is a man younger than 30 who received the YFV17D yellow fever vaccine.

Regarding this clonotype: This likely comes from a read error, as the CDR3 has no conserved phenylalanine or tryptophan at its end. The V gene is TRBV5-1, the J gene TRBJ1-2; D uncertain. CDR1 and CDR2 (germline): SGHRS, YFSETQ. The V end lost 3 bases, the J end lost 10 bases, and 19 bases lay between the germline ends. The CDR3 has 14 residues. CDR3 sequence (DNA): TGCGCCAGCAGCTCGACCCGGCCGATCTCGCCCTACACCTCC. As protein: CASSSTRPISPYTS.

DNA for the CDR3: TGTGCCAGCAGTTCAGGGGGTGGGGAGCTGTTTTTT. It translates to CASSSGGGELFF. This chain links TRBV27 with TRBJ2-2, with 7 bases aligning to TRBD1. Trimming at V came to 4 bases and at J to 8 bases, leaving 1 base not matched to a gene. Looked up from germline, CDR1 is MNHEY and CDR2 is SMNVEV (reference sequence). The length of the CDR3 is 12 residues.

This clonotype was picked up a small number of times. Here the CDR3 DNA reads TGTGCCAGCAGTCGCCCGGGAGGTGAGCAGTTCTTC. This codes for CASSRPGGEQFF. The chain is built from TRBV6-5 and TRBJ2-1; 7 bases agree with TRBD2. The CDR3 sequence is 12 residues long. Germline V CDR1 and CDR2: MNHEY, SVGAGI. V was pared by 5 bases and J by 9 bases, with 4 bases of the junction left unmatched.

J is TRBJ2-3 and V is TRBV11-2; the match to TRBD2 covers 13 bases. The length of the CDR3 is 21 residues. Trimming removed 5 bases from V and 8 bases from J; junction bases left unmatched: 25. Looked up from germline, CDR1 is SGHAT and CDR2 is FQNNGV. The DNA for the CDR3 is TGTGCCAGCAGCCCCCAAACTCTAACCGGGACTAGCGGGGAGGGGGTTGGTACGCAGTATTTT. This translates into CASSPQTLTGTSGEGVGTQYF.

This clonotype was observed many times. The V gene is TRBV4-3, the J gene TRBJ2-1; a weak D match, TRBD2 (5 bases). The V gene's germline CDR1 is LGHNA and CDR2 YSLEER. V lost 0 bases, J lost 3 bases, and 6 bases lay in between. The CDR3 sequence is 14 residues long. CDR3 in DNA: TGCGCCAGCAGCCAAGATGGGAGCTACAATGAGCAGTTCTTC. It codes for CASSQDGSYNEQFF.

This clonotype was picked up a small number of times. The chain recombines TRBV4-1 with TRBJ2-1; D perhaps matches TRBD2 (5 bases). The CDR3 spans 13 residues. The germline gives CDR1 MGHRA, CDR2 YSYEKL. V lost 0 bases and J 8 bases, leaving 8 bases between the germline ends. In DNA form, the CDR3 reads TGCGCCAGCAGCCAAGAGGGAGCGGATGAGCAGTTCTTC. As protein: CASSQEGADEQFF.

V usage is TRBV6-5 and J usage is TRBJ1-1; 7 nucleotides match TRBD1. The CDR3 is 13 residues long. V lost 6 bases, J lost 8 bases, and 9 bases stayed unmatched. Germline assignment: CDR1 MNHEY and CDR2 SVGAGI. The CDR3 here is CASRSQQGIEAFF. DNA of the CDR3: TGTGCCAGCAGATCACAACAGGGGATCGAAGCTTTCTTT.

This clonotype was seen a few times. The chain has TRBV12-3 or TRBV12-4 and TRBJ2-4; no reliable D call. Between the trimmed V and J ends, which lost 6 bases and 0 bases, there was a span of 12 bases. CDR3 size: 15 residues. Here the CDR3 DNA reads TGTGCCAGCAGCCTAACAGATCTAGCCAAAAACATTCAGTACTTC. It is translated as CASSLTDLAKNIQYF.

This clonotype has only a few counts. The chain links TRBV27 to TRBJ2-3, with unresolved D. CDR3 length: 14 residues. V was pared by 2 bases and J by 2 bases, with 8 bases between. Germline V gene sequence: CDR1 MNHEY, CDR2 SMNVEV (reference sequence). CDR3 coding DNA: TGTGCCAGCAGTTTAATCGTTAACACAGATACGCAGTATTTT. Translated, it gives CASSLIVNTDTQYF.